The present T cell receptor beta chain was sequenced within a study of cytomegalovirus exposure and HLA in healthy donors. Study-wide results and limits: Later analysis identified a missense DCLRE1C variant that was linked to TCR beta V- and J-gene trimming. By a later analysis, the bulk of CMV-associated TCR beta chains appeared HLA-restricted.

The CDR3 totals 14 residues. Germline trimming cut 3 bases from V and 4 bases from J; bases unmatched to any gene: 2. Per germline, CDR1 SGHTA and CDR2 FQGTGA. The PCR used 60 Vbeta and 13 Jbeta primers. Here immunoSEQ multiplex PCR was the method, and the copy in TCRdb shows in-frame clones only, minus some. This table lists tens of thousands of clones. As concerns this clone: Its target is not known.

The clonotype was recovered from a woman younger than 35 in good health and CMV-seronegative. The sequenced material came from PBMCs. The gene calls are TRBV7-3 and TRBJ1-1; 10 bases map to TRBD1. The DNA of the CDR3 is TGTGCCAGCAGCTTGGGACAGGGGAGCACTGAAGCTTTCTTT. Protein product: CASSLGQGSTEAFF.